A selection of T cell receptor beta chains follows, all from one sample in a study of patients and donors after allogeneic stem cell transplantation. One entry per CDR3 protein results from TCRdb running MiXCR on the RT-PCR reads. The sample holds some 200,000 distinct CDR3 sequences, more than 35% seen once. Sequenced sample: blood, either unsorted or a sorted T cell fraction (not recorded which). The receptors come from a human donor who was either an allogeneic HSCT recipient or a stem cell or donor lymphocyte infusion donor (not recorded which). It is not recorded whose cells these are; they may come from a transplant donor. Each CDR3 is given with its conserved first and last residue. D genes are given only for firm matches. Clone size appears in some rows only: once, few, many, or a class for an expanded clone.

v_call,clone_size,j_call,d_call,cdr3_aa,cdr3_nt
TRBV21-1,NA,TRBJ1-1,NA,CASSKWAGYGDTEAFF,TGTGCCAGCAGCAAATGGGCAGGGTATGGGGACACTGAAGCTTTCTTT
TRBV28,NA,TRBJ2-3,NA,CASSLLGQSTDTQYF,TGTGCCAGCAGTTTACTAGGACAGTCCACAGATACGCAGTATTTT
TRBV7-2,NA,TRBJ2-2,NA,CASSLGPKQGELFF,TGTGCCAGCAGCCTGGGGCCCAAGCAAGGGGAGCTGTTTTTT
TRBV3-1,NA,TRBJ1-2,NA,CASSQRGPNYGYTF,TGTGCCAGCAGCCAAAGGGGCCCTAACTATGGCTACACCTTC
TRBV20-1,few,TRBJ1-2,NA,CSASDYGYTF,TGCAGTGCTAGTGACTATGGCTACACCTTC
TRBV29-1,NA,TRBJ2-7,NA,CSVEAPSSYEQYF,TGCAGCGTTGAAGCGCCGAGCTCCTACGAGCAGTACTTC
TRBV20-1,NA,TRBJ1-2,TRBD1,CSAERGTGPNYGYTF,TGCAGTGCTGAGCGGGGGACAGGGCCTAACTATGGCTACACCTTC
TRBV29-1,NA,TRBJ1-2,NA,CSVEPPGVLYGYTF,TGCAGCGTTGAACCCCCAGGAGTCCTCTATGGCTACACCTTC
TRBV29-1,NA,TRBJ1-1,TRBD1,CSVEDARDRGEIMAFF,TGCAGCGTTGAAGATGCTCGGGACAGGGGAGAGATAATGGCTTTCTTT
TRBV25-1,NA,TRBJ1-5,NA,CASSEWEGHCNQPQHF,TGTGCCAGCAGTGAATGGGAGGGCCATTGCAATCAGCCCCAGCATTTT
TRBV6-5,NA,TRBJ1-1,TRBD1,CASSYNSGQGYTEAFF,TGTGCCAGCAGTTACAATAGCGGACAGGGGTACACTGAAGCTTTCTTT
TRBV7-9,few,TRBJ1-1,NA,CASSLGLQGNTEAFF,TGTGCCAGCAGCTTAGGTCTACAGGGGAACACTGAAGCTTTCTTT
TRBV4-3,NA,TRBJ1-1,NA,CASSQAANMNTEAFF,TGCGCCAGCAGCCAAGCGGCGAACATGAACACTGAAGCTTTCTTT
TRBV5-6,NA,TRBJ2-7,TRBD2,CASSVPIAGASYEQYF,TGTGCCAGCAGCGTCCCGATAGCGGGAGCATCCTACGAGCAGTACTTC
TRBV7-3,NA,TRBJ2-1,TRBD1,CASSGDRYNEQFF,TGTGCCAGCAGCGGGGACAGATACAATGAGCAGTTCTTC
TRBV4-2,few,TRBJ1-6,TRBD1,CASSQDMTGGSPLHF,TGTGCCAGCAGCCAAGATATGACAGGGGGTTCACCCCTCCACTTT
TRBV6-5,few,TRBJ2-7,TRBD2,CASIKRLAGGSSYEQYF,TGTGCCAGCATTAAGAGACTAGCGGGAGGATCCTCCTACGAGCAGTACTTC
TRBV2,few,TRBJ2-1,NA,CASSEGVGASYNEQFF,TGTGCCAGCAGTGAAGGGGTCGGTGCCTCCTACAATGAGCAGTTCTTC
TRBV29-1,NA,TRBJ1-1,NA,CSVEDRWVSTEAFF,TGCAGCGTTGAAGATAGGTGGGTGAGCACTGAAGCTTTCTTT
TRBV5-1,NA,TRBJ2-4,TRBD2,CASSLGLAPNIQYF,TGCGCCAGCAGCTTAGGACTAGCCCCAAACATTCAGTACTTC
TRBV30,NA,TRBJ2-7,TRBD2,CAWSVLRDYNYEQYF,TGTGCCTGGAGTGTACTTCGGGACTACAACTACGAGCAGTACTTC
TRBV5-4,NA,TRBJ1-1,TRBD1,CASSAGQGDEAFF,TGTGCCAGCAGCGCCGGACAGGGGGATGAAGCTTTCTTT
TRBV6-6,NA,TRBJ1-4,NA,CASSYPTEKLFF,TGTGCCAGCAGTTACCCGACCGAAAAACTGTTTTTT
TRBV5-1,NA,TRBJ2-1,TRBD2,CASSLVGTSGTYNEQFF,TGCGCCAGCAGCTTGGTCGGGACTAGCGGCACCTACAATGAGCAGTTCTTC
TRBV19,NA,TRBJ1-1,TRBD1,CASIGTGLLNTEAFF,TGTGCCAGTATCGGGACAGGGCTATTGAACACTGAAGCTTTCTTT
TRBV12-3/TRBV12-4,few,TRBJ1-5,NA,CASSYEVGPKGQPQHF,TGTGCCAGCAGTTACGAGGTAGGACCTAAAGGCCAGCCCCAGCATTTT
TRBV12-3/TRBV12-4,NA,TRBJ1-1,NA,CASSLFPGMNTEAFF,TGTGCCAGCAGTTTATTCCCCGGGATGAACACTGAAGCTTTCTTT
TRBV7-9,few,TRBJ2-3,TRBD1,CASSLRQGEADTQYF,TGTGCCAGCAGCTTAAGACAGGGGGAGGCAGATACGCAGTATTTT
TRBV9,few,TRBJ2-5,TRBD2,CASSVATFPGGAETQYF,TGTGCCAGCAGCGTAGCTACTTTCCCGGGAGGCGCGGAGACCCAGTACTTC
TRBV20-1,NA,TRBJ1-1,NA,CSASAGVRDTEAFF,TGCAGTGCTTCGGCGGGGGTAAGGGACACTGAAGCTTTCTTT
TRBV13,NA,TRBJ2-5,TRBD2,CASSSTGLAAQETQYF,TGTGCCAGCAGCTCCACGGGACTAGCGGCGCAAGAGACCCAGTACTTC
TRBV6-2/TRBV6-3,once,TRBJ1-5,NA,CASTQGTYSNQPQHF,TGTGCCAGCACCCAGGGGACTTATAGCAATCAGCCCCAGCATTTT
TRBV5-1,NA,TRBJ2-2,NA,CASSLPNGELFF,TGCGCCAGCAGCCTCCCCAACGGGGAGCTGTTTTTT
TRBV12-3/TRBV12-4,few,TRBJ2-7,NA,CASSPGGGEQYF,TGTGCCAGCTCCCCCGGGGGAGGCGAGCAGTACTTC
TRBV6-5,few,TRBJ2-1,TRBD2,CASSYIRLAGGDEQFF,TGTGCCAGCAGTTATATTCGACTAGCGGGAGGAGATGAGCAGTTCTTC
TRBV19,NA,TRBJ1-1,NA,CASTATGGVFEAFF,TGTGCCAGTACCGCAACCGGAGGGGTTTTTGAAGCTTTCTTT
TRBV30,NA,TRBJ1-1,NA,CAWKLEMNTEAFF,TGTGCCTGGAAACTCGAAATGAACACTGAAGCTTTCTTT
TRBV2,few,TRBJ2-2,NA,CASRLGDSPTGELFF,TGTGCCAGCAGATTGGGGGACTCCCCCACCGGGGAGCTGTTTTTT
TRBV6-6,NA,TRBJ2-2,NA,CASMMSSELFF,TGTGCCAGCATGATGTCGTCGGAGCTGTTTTTT